Listed below are T cell receptor beta chains from one sample, sequenced in a study of control samples from healthy donors and cancer patients. Libraries were prepared by immunoSEQ multiplex PCR; TCRdb keeps only in-frame clonotypes and omits some of them. The top ten hold 8% of the sample, which has some 100,000 clones, roughly 93% seen once. Sequences were obtained from blood. The source of these receptors is a young man in good health. The CDR3 runs from the conserved cysteine through the conserved F or W. The order of the fields is V gene, J gene, clone size, D gene, CDR3 protein, CDR3 DNA. D genes are given only for firm matches. Clone size, where shown, is once, few, many, or a class for clones that have expanded.

TRBV5-5,TRBJ2-4,NA,NA,CASSLGVGLWDIQYF,TGTGCCAGCAGCTTGGGTGTCGGCCTCTGGGACATTCAGTACTTC
TRBV2,TRBJ1-4,NA,TRBD1,CASRTPDRGNEKLFF,TGTGCCAGCAGGACCCCCGACAGGGGGAACGAAAAACTGTTTTTT
TRBV5-1,TRBJ2-6,NA,TRBD1,CASSVSGTGAAGANVLTF,TGCGCCAGCAGCGTGTCCGGGACAGGGGCGGCTGGGGCCAACGTCCTGACTTTC
TRBV6-2/TRBV6-3,TRBJ1-1,NA,TRBD1,CASSYTSGTATNTEAFF,TGTGCCAGCAGTTACACCTCGGGGACAGCGACAAACACTGAAGCTTTCTTT
TRBV4-1,TRBJ2-7,NA,NA,CASSQAGAGGREQYF,TGCGCCAGCAGCCAAGCCGGCGCCGGCGGCCGCGAGCAGTACTTC
TRBV2,TRBJ1-6,NA,NA,CASSEGGLLYNSPLHF,TGTGCCAGCAGTGAAGGGGGGCTCCTCTATAATTCACCCCTCCACTTT
TRBV20-1,TRBJ1-3,NA,NA,CSASPRSSGNTIYF,TGCAGTGCTAGTCCCAGGTCCTCTGGAAACACCATATATTTT
TRBV30,TRBJ1-2,NA,NA,CAWSVLGSPTNYGYTF,TGTGCCTGGAGTGTACTTGGATCACCCACTAACTATGGCTACACCTTC
TRBV7-2,TRBJ2-2,NA,TRBD2,CASSLAKLADTGELFF,TGTGCCAGCAGCTTAGCAAAACTAGCGGACACCGGGGAGCTGTTTTTT
TRBV11-2,TRBJ2-2,NA,NA,CASRGGTGYTGELFF,TGTGCCTCCCGGGGGGGGACAGGGTACACCGGGGAGCTGTTTTTT
TRBV19,TRBJ1-2,NA,NA,CASSFRGASGYTF,TGTGCCAGTAGTTTTAGGGGGGCAAGTGGCTACACCTTC
TRBV5-1,TRBJ1-1,once,NA,CASARTAGNFNTEAFF,TGCGCCAGCGCACGAACAGCCGGAAACTTCAACACTGAAGCTTTCTTT
TRBV5-6,TRBJ1-3,once,NA,CASSLEFGTPSGNTIYF,TGTGCCAGCAGCTTGGAATTTGGGACACCTTCTGGAAACACCATATATTTT
TRBV7-2,TRBJ1-2,NA,NA,CASSLAGLGYGYTF,TGTGCCAGCAGCTTAGCAGGGCTTGGATATGGCTACACCTTC
TRBV10-3,TRBJ1-1,NA,NA,CAISDSGQITNTEAFF,TGTGCCATCAGTGATTCCGGGCAGATAACGAACACTGAAGCTTTCTTT
TRBV27,TRBJ1-2,NA,NA,CASSLRGGATYYGYTF,TGTGCCAGCAGCCTTAGGGGAGGGGCAACATACTATGGCTACACCTTC
TRBV7-2,TRBJ2-1,NA,TRBD2,CASSSRTSSPYNEQFF,TGTGCCAGCAGCTCTAGGACTAGCAGTCCCTACAATGAGCAGTTCTTC
TRBV5-1,TRBJ2-2,NA,NA,CASSLARTTNTGELFF,TGCGCCAGCAGCTTGGCCCGGACAACGAACACCGGGGAGCTGTTTTTT
TRBV29-1,TRBJ2-1,NA,NA,CSVGERNEQFF,TGCAGCGTTGGGGAGCGGAATGAGCAGTTCTTC
TRBV19,TRBJ2-7,NA,TRBD1,CASSPGTAASYEQYF,TGTGCCAGTAGCCCAGGGACAGCCGCCTCCTACGAGCAGTACTTC
TRBV5-6,TRBJ1-3,NA,NA,CASSLKQGSGNTIYF,TGTGCCAGCAGCTTGAAACAGGGATCTGGAAACACCATATATTTT
TRBV9,TRBJ2-1,NA,NA,CASSVGLESYNEQFF,TGTGCCAGCAGCGTAGGGTTAGAATCCTACAATGAGCAGTTCTTC
TRBV18,TRBJ1-2,NA,NA,CASSPPNPPRQTDRGYTF,TGTGCCAGCTCACCACCGAATCCCCCCCGTCAGACTGATAGGGGCTACACCTTC
TRBV4-2,TRBJ2-1,NA,NA,CASSQLGEQFF,TGTGCCAGCAGCCAACTCGGGGAGCAGTTCTTC
TRBV27,TRBJ1-5,NA,NA,CASSLGANQPQHF,TGTGCCAGCAGTTTAGGTGCAAATCAGCCCCAGCATTTT
TRBV7-9,TRBJ2-1,NA,NA,CASSLTIGEQFF,TGTGCCAGCAGCCTTACCATAGGGGAGCAGTTCTTC
TRBV2,TRBJ1-2,NA,NA,CASIPDGQSYGYTF,TGTGCCAGCATCCCGGACGGGCAGAGCTATGGCTACACCTTC
TRBV3-1/TRBV3-2,TRBJ1-2,NA,TRBD1,CASSQDPTGFDGYTF,TGTGCCAGCAGCCAAGATCCGACAGGGTTTGATGGCTACACCTTC
TRBV5-6,TRBJ2-7,NA,NA,CASSLRPTGPYEQYF,TGTGCCAGCAGCTTGAGACCGACAGGCCCCTACGAGCAGTACTTC
TRBV11-2,TRBJ1-4,NA,NA,CASSLGGLLGSSNEKLFF,TGTGCCAGCAGCTTAGGGGGGCTCCTAGGGAGCTCTAATGAAAAACTGTTTTTT
TRBV4-1,TRBJ2-7,NA,NA,CASSHPGRHYEQYF,TGCGCCAGCAGCCACCCCGGTAGGCACTACGAGCAGTACTTC
TRBV7-7,TRBJ2-1,NA,NA,CASSEAGTINEQFF,TGTGCCAGCAGCGAAGCCGGGACGATCAATGAGCAGTTCTTC
TRBV7-9,TRBJ2-5,NA,NA,CASSLSGSQETQYF,TGTGCCAGCAGCTTATCAGGATCCCAAGAGACCCAGTACTTC
TRBV7-9,TRBJ2-5,NA,TRBD1,CASRYEGGHETQYF,TGTGCCAGCAGATACGAAGGGGGCCACGAGACCCAGTACTTC
TRBV12-3/TRBV12-4,TRBJ1-6,NA,NA,CASSLSGALHF,TGTGCCAGCAGTTTGTCAGGGGCCCTCCACTTT
TRBV29-1,TRBJ1-4,NA,TRBD1,CSVTGENEKLFF,TGCAGCGTAACAGGGGAGAATGAAAAACTGTTTTTT
TRBV11-2,TRBJ1-2,once,NA,CASSFSRTGYTF,TGTGCCAGCAGCTTCTCCCGTACGGGCTACACCTTC